This T cell receptor beta chain emerged from a study of blood T cells in healthy people across ages. Overall study results and limits: Observed TCR beta diversity per million T cells went down as age went up. This fall followed a roughly linear course with age. Researchers deemed the diversity estimates from one million T cells underestimates.

A sample-barcoded 5' primer and a J-beta primer mix were used in a second PCR of roughly 7 to 12 cycles. Each cDNA molecule was tagged by a template-switch adaptor with 12 random nucleotides. TCRdb independently ran MiXCR on the 5' RACE reads; one entry per CDR3 protein. This repertoire shows 1.5 million or so distinct CDR3 sequences, approximately 42% found once; its top ten account for roughly 7.9%. The CDR3 consists of 12 residues. Trimming removed 8 bases at V and 2 bases at J, with 10 bases between. The germline V gene has CDR1 SGHTA and CDR2 FQGNSA. Each sample had at least 6.5 million PBMCs isolated. This clonotype showed up just a few times. Its matching antigen is unknown.

The receptor was derived from a woman between 18 and 30 years old in good health. Sequences were obtained from blood. V and J are TRBV7-2 and TRBJ2-7; D tentatively reads TRBD1 or TRBD2 (5 bases each). The CDR3 here is CASGGLTYEQYF. CDR3 in DNA: TGTGCCAGCGGGGGTCTTACCTACGAGCAGTACTTC.